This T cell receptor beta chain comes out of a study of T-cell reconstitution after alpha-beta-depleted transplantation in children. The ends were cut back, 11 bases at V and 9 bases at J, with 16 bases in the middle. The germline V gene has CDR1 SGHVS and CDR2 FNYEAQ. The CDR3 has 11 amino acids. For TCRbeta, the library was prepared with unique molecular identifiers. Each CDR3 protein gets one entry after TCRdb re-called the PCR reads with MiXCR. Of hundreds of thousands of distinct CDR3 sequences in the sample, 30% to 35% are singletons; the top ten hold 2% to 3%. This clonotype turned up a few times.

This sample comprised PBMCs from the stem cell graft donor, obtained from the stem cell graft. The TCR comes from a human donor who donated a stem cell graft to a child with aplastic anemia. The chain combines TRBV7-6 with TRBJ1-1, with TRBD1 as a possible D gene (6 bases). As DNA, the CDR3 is TGTGCCGGGGGGGCTACAGGGAAAGCTTTCTTT. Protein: CAGGATGKAFF.